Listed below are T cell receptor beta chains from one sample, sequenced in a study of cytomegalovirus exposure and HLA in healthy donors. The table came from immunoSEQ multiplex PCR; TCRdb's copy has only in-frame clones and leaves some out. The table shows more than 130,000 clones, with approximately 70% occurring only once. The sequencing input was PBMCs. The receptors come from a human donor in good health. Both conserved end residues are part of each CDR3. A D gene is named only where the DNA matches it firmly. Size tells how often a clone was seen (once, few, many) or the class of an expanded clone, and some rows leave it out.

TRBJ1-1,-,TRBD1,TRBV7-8,TGTGCCACCCGGGACAGTCAAAACACTGAAGCTTTCTTT,CATRDSQNTEAFF
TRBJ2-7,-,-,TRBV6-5,TGTGCCAGCGGGCAGGTAGTTTACGAGCAGTACTTC,CASGQVVYEQYF
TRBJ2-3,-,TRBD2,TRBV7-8,TGTGCCAGCAGCATGAGACCCGGGACTAGCGGGGAAACAGATACGCAGTATTTT,CASSMRPGTSGETDTQYF
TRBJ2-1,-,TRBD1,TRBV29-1,TGCAGCGTTCAACCAAGGGACAGGGGTTTTTATGAGCAGTTCTTC,CSVQPRDRGFYEQFF
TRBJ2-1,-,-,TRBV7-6,TGTGCCAGCAGCTTAGAGTGGCGAAGGAGCTCCTACAATGAGCAGTTCTTC,CASSLEWRRSSYNEQFF
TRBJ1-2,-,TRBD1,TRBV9,TGTGCCAGCAGCGTGGGCGGGACAGGGGGATATTTCTACACCTTC,CASSVGGTGGYFYTF
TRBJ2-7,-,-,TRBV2,TGTGCCAGCAGTCCAATCGACTGGACAAGAGCCTACGAGCAGTACTTC,CASSPIDWTRAYEQYF
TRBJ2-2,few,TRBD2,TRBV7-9,TGTGCCAGCAGCCTAGCGGGAGCTCCGAACACCGGGGAGCTGTTTTTT,CASSLAGAPNTGELFF
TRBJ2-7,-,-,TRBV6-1,TGTGCCAGCAGTGAAGAGGTGGCGGGGTCCCCCTACGAGCAGTACTTC,CASSEEVAGSPYEQYF
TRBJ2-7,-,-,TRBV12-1,TGTGCCAGCAGCTTTGTTGGCGGGGCCCCCTACGAGCAGTACTTC,CASSFVGGAPYEQYF
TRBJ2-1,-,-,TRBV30,TGTGCCTGGAGTGTTGGGGGAGGGGGGGAGCAGTTCTTC,CAWSVGGGGEQFF
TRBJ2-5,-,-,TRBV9,TGTGCCAGCAGCGTAGGTCTAGCTCTCCAAGAGACCCAGTACTTC,CASSVGLALQETQYF
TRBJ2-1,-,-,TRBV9,TGTGCCAGCAGCGAGAGACGCTCCGGGGAGCAGTTCTTC,CASSERRSGEQFF
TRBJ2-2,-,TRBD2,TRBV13,TGTGCCAGCAGCTTAGGACTAGCGGAAGTTCAGGACGGGGAGCTGTTTTTT,CASSLGLAEVQDGELFF